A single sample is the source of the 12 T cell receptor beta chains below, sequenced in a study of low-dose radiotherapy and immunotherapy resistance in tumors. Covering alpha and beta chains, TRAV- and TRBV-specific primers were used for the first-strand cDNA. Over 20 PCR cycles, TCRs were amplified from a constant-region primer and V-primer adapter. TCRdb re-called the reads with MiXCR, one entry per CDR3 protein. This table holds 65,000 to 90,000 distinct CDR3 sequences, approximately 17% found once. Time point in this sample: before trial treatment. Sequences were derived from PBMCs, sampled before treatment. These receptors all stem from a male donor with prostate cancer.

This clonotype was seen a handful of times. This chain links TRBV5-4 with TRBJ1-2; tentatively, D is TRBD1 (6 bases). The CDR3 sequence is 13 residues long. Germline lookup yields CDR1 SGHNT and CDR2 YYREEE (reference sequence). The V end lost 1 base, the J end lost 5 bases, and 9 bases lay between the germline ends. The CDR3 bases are TGTGCCAGCAGCTTGAAACAGGGATATGGCTACACCTTC. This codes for CASSLKQGYGYTF.

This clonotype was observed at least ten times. CDR3 DNA: TGTGCCAGCAGACCTCATGGACTAGCGGGAGCGGATACGCAGTATTTT. This gives the protein CASRPHGLAGADTQYF. The chain has TRBV6-6 and TRBJ2-3; 13 positions match TRBD2. Trimming removed 6 bases from V and 6 bases from J; junction bases left unmatched: 9. Per germline, CDR1 MNHNY and CDR2 SVGAGI (reference sequence). The CDR3 sequence is 16 residues long.

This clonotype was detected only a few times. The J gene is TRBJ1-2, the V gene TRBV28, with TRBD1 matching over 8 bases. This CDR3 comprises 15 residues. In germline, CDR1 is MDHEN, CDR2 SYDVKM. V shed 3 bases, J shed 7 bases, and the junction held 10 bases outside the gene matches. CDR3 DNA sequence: TGTGCCAGCAGTTTCTCGGACAGGGTTGCGTCTGGCTACACCTTC. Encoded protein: CASSFSDRVASGYTF.

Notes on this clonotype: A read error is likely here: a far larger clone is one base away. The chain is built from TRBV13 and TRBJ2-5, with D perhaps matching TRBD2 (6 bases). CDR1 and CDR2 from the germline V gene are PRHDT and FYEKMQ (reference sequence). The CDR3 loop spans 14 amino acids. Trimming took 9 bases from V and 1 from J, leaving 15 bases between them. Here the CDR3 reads CARSLRTTQETQYF. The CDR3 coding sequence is TGTGCCAGGAGCCTCCGGACTACCCAAGAGACCCAGTACTTC.

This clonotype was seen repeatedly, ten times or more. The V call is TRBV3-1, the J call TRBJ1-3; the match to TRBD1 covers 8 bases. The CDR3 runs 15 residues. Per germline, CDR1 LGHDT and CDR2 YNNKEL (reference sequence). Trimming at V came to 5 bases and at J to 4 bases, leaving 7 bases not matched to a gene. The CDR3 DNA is TGTGCCAGCAGCGCCCGGGACAGGAAAGGAAACACCATATATTTT. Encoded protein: CASSARDRKGNTIYF. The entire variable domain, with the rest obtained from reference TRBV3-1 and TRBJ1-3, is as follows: DTAVSQTPKYLVTQMGNDKSIKCEQNLGHDTMYWYKQDSKKFLKIMFSYNNKELIINETVPNRFSPKSPDKAHLNLHINSLELGDSAVYFCASSARDRKGNTIYFGEGSWLTVV.

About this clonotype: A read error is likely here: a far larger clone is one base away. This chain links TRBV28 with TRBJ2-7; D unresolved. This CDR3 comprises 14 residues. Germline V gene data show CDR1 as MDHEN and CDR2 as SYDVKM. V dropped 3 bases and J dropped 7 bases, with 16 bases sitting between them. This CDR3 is CASSFQSSYNEQYF. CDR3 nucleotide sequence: TGTGCCAGCAGTTTTCAAAGCTCCTACAATGAGCAGTACTTC. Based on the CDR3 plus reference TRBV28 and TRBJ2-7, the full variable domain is DVKVTQSSRYLVKRTGEKVFLECVQDMDHENMFWYRQDPGLGLRLIYFSYDVKMKEKGDIPEGYSVSREKKERFSLILESASTNQTSMYLCASSFQSSYNEQYFGPGTRLTVT.

CDR3 nucleotide sequence: TGTGCCAGCAGCTGGCCGGGACAGGGTACCGATGAGCAGTTCTTC. The encoded protein is CASSWPGQGTDEQFF. The V gene is TRBV5-5, the J gene TRBJ2-1; 9 bases are a match to TRBD1. Germline V gives CDR1 SGHKS, CDR2 YYEKEE (reference sequence). CDR3 length: 15 residues. V was clipped by 3 bases and J by 8 bases; unmatched bases: 9.

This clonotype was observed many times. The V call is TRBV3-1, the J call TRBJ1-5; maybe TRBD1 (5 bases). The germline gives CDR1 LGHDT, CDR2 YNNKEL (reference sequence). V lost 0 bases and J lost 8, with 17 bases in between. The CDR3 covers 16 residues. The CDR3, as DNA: TGTGCCAGCAGCCAAGATCTAGACGGGGCGGGTAAGCCCCAGCATTTT. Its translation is CASSQDLDGAGKPQHF.

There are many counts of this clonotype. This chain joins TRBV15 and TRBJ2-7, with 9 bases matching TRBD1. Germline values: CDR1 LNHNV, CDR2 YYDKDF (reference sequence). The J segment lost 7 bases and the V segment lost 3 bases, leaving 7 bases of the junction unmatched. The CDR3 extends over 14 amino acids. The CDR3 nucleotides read TGTGCCACCAGCAGGGGACAGGGACTTAAGGAGCAGTACTTC. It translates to CATSRGQGLKEQYF.

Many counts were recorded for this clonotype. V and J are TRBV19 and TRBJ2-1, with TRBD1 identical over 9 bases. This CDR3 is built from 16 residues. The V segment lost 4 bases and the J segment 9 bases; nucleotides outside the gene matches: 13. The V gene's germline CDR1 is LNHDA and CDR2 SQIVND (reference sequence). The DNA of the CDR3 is TGTGCCAGTAGTACCCAGGGACAGGGTCGATCAGGTGAGCAGTTCTTC. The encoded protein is CASSTQGQGRSGEQFF.

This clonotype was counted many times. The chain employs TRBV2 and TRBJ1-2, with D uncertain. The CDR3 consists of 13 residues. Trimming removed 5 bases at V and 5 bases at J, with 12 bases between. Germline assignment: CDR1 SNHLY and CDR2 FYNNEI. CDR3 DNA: TGTGCCAGCAGTTCCCGGACTCATTATGGCTACACCTTC. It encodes CASSSRTHYGYTF.

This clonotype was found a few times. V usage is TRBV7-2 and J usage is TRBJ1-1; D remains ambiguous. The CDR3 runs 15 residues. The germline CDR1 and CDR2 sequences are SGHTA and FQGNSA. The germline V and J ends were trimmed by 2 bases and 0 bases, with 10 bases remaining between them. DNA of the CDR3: TGTGCCAGCAGCTTATCGTTGCAGGTGAACACTGAAGCTTTCTTT. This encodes CASSLSLQVNTEAFF.